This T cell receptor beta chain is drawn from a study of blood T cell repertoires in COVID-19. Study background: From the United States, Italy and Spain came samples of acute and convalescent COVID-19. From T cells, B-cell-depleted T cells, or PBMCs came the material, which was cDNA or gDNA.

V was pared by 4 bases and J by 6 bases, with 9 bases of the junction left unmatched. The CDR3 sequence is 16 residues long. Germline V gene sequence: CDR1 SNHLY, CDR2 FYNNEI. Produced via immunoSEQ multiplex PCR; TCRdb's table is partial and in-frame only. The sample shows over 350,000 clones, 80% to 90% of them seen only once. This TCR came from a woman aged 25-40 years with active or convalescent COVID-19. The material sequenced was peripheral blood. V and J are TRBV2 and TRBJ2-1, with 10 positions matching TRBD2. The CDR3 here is CASSVPSGSSPNEQFF. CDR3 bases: TGTGCCAGCAGTGTTCCTAGCGGGAGTTCCCCCAATGAGCAGTTCTTC.